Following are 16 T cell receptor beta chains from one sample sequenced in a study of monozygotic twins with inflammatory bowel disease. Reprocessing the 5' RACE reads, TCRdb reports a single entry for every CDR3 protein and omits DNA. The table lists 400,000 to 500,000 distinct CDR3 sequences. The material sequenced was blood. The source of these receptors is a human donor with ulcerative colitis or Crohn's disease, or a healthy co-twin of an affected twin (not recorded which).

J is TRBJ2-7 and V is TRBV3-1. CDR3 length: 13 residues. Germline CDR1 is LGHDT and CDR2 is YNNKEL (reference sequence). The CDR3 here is CASSQDLLYEQYF.

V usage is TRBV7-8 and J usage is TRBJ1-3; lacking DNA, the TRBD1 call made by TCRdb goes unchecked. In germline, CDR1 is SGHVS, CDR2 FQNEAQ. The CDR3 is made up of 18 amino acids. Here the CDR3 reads CASSRDRGLTNSGNTIYF.

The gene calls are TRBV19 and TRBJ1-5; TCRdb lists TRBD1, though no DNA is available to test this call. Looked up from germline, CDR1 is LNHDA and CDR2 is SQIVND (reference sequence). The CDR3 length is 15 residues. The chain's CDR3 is CASSPQGNMGQLQHF.

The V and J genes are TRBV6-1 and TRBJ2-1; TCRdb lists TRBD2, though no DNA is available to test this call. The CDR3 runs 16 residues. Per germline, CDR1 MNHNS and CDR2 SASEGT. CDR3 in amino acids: CATINLAGGAYNEQFF.

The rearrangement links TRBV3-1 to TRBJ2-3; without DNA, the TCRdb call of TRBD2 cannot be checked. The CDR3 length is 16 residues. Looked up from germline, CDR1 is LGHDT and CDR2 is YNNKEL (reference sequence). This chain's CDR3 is CASSPSGGRITDTQYF.

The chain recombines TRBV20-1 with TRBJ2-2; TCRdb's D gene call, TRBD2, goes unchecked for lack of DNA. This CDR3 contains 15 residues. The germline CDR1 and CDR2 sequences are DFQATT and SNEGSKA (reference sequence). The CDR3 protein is CSASRPGLAFGELFF.

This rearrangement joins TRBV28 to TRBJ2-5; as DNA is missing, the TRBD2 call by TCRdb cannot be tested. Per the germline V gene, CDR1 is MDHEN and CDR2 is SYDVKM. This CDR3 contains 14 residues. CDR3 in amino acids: CASSTGTIEETQYF.

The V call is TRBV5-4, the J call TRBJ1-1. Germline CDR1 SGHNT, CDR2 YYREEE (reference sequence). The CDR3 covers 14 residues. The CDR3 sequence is CASTPDVGVTEAFF.

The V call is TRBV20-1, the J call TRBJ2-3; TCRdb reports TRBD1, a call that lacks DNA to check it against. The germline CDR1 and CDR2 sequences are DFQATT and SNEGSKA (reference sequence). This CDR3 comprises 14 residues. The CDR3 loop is CSASGGPTTDTQYF.

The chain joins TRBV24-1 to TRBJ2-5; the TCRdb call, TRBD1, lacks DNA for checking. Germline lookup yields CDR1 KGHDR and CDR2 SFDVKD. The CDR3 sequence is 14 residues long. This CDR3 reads CATSAPGQVETQYF.

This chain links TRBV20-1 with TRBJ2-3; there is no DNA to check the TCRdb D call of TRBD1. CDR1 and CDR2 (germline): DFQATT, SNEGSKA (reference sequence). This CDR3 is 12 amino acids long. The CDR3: CGHRSDTDTQYF.

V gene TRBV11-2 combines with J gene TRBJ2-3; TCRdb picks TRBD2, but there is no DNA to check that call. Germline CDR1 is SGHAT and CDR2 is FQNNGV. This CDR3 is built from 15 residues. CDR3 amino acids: CASTTNGGSGDTQYF. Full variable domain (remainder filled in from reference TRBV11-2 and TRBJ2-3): EAGVAQSPRYKIIEKRQSVAFWCNPISGHATLYWYQQILGQGPKLLIQFQNNGVVDDSQLPKDRFSAERLKGVDSTLKIQPAKLEDSAVYLCASTTNGGSGDTQYFGPGTRLTVL.

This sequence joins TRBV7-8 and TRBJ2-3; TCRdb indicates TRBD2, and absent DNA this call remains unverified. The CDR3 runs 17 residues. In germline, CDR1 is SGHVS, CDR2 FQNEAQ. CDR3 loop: CASSLARLAGLTDTQYF.

The CDR3 here is CASSLEVGLSYEQYF. The gene calls are TRBV5-5 and TRBJ2-7. Germline assignment: CDR1 SGHKS and CDR2 YYEKEE (reference sequence). The CDR3 consists of 15 residues.

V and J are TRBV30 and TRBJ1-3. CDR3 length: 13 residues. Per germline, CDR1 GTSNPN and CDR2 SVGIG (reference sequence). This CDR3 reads CAWSPNSGNTIYF.

The chain's CDR3 is CASGTGTLKHEQFF. J is TRBJ2-1 and V is TRBV7-9; the D call from TCRdb, TRBD2, cannot be confirmed without DNA. Germline-derived CDR1 and CDR2 are SEHNR and FQNEAQ (reference sequence). The length of the CDR3 is 14 residues.